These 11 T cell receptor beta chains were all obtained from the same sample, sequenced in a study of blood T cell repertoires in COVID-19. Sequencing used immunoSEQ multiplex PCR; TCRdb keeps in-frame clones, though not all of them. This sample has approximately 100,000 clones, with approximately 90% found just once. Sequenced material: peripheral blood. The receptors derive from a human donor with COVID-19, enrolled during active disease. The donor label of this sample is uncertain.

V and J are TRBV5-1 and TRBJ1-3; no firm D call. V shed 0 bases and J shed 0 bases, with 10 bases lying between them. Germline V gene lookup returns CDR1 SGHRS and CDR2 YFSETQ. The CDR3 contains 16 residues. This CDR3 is CASSLEGGGSGNTIYF. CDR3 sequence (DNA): TGCGCCAGCAGCTTGGAAGGAGGCGGCTCTGGAAACACCATATATTTT. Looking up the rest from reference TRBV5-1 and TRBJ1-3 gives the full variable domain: KAGVTQTPRYLIKTRGQQVTLSCSPISGHRSVSWYQQTPGQGLQFLFEYFSETQRNKGNFPGRFSGRQFSNSRSEMNVSTLELGDSALYLCASSLEGGGSGNTIYFGEGSWLTVV.

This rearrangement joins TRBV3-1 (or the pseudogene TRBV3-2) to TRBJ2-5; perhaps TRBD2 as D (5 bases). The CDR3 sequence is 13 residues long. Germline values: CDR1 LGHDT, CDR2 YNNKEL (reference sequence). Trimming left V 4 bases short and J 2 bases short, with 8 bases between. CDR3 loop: CASSRSGQETQYF. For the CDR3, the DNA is TGTGCCAGCAGCCGGTCGGGACAAGAGACCCAGTACTTC.

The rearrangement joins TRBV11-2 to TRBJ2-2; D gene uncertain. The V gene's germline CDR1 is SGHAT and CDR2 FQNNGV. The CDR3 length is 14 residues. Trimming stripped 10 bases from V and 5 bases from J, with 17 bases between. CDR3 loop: CATSTSASTGELFF. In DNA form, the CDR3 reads TGTGCCACCTCGACGTCAGCGAGTACCGGGGAGCTGTTTTTT.

The CDR3 reads CASRLSSSPPLHF. Written as DNA, the CDR3 is TGTGCCAGCAGACTCTCGAGCTCTCCACCCCTCCACTTT. The V gene is TRBV6-5, the J gene TRBJ1-6; D gene unclear. Germline CDR1 is MNHEY and CDR2 is SVGAGI. CDR3 size: 13 residues. Trimming left V 6 bases short and J 11 bases short, with 14 bases between.

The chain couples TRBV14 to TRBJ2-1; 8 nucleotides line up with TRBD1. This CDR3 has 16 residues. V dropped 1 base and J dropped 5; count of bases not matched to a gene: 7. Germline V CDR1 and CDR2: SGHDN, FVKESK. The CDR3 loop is CASSQGGDRIDNEQFF. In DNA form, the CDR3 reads TGTGCCAGCAGCCAAGGCGGGGACAGGATCGACAATGAGCAGTTCTTC. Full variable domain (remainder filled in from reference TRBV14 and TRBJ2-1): EAGVTQFPSHSVIEKGQTVTLRCDPISGHDNLYWYRRVMGKEIKFLLHFVKESKQDESGMPNNRFLAERTGGTYSTLKVQPAELEDSGVYFCASSQGGDRIDNEQFFGPGTRLTVL.

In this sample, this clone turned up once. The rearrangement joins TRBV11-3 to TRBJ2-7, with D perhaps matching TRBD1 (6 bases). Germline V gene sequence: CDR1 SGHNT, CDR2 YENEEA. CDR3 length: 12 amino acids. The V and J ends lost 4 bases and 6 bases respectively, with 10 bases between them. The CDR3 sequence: CASSSTQGEQYF. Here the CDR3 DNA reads TGTGCCAGCAGCTCTACACAGGGCGAGCAGTACTTC.

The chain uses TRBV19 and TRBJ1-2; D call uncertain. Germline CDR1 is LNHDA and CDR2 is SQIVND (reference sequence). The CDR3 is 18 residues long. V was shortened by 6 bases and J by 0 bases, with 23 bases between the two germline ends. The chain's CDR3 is CASRWEANPLSTNYGYTF. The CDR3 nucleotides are TGTGCCAGTAGATGGGAGGCGAACCCCTTGTCTACTAACTATGGCTACACCTTC.

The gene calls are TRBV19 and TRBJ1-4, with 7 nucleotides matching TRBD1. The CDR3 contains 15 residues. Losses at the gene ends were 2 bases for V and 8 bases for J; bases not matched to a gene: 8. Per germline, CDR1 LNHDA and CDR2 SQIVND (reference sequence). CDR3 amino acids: CASSIFVGGQEKLFF. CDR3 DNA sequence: TGTGCCAGTAGTATATTTGTTGGGGGACAGGAAAAACTGTTTTTT.

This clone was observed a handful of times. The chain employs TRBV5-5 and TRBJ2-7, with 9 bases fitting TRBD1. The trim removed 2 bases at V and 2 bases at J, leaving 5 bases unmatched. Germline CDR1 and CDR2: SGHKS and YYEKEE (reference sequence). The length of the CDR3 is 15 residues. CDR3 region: CASSLTTGGTYEQYF. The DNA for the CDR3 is TGTGCCAGCAGCTTAACGACAGGGGGTACCTACGAGCAGTACTTC.

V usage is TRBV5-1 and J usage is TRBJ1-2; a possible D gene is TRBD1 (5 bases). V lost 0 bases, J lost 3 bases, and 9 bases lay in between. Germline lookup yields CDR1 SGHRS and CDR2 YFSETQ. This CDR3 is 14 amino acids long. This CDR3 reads CASSLGSGDYGYTF. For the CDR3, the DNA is TGCGCCAGCAGCTTGGGTTCGGGGGACTATGGCTACACCTTC.

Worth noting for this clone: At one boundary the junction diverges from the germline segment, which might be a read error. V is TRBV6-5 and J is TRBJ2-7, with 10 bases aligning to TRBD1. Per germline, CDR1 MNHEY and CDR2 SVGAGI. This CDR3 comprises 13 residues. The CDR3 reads CASSYDEGDRGVF. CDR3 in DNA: TGTGCCAGCAGTTACGACGAGGGGGACAGGGGAGTGTTC.